The 18 T cell receptor beta chains below were found in one sample sequenced in a study of T cells expressing NK-cell markers. TCRdb reprocessed the 5' RACE reads; each CDR3 protein has one entry and no DNA is given. The sample totals 400,000 to 500,000 distinct CDR3 sequences. Sequencing input: blood T cells: a sorted CD56 or NKG2C T cell subset, CD4+ or CD8+ T cells, or bulk PBMC T cells (not recorded which). All receptors derive from a woman between 18 and 75 years old in good health.

The V gene is TRBV7-9, the J gene TRBJ2-1. The CDR3 loop spans 16 amino acids. Germline lookup yields CDR1 SEHNR and CDR2 FQNEAQ (reference sequence). The CDR3 sequence: CASSFHGGSSYNEQFF.

The V gene is TRBV19, the J gene TRBJ2-1; TCRdb returns TRBD1, unconfirmable since there is no DNA. This CDR3 region has 14 residues. Germline values: CDR1 LNHDA, CDR2 SQIVND (reference sequence). CDR3 residues: CASSLGGLYNEQFF.

The V call is TRBV5-1, the J call TRBJ1-1. The CDR3 is 15 amino acids. CDR1 is SGHRS and CDR2 is YFSETQ in the germline V gene. The CDR3 is CASSLEPGGRTEAFF.

The chain uses TRBV15 and TRBJ1-1. Germline V gene sequence: CDR1 LNHNV, CDR2 YYDKDF (reference sequence). The CDR3 has 13 residues. CDR3 protein: CATSREGNTEAFF.

The chain carries TRBV19 and TRBJ1-2; TCRdb outputs TRBD1, but without DNA this stays unchecked. CDR1 LNHDA and CDR2 SQIVND come from the germline V gene (reference sequence). This CDR3 comprises 13 residues. CDR3: CASINLRGREYTF.

The V call is TRBV20-1, the J call TRBJ2-7; as DNA is missing, the TRBD2 call by TCRdb cannot be tested. CDR3 length: 15 amino acids. Germline V gene sequence: CDR1 DFQATT, CDR2 SNEGSKA (reference sequence). The CDR3: CSAPPPGTRVNEQYF.

The chain joins TRBV12-3 or TRBV12-4 to TRBJ2-7; TCRdb's D gene call, TRBD1, goes unchecked for lack of DNA. CDR3 length: 15 residues. CDR3 sequence reads: CASSSETVRLHEQYF.

The genes are TRBV4-1 and TRBJ1-3. CDR3 length: 14 amino acids. The germline V gene has CDR1 MGHRA and CDR2 YSYEKL. The CDR3 sequence: CASSETVSGNTIYF.

V usage is TRBV7-2 and J usage is TRBJ1-1; TCRdb reports TRBD1, a call that lacks DNA to check it against. CDR3 size: 15 residues. CDR1 and CDR2 (germline): SGHTA, FQGNSA. The CDR3 region is CASSLAGGAGTEAFF.

CDR3 residues: CASSQVPSGGADTQYF. V is TRBV3-1 and J is TRBJ2-3; there is no DNA to check the TCRdb D call of TRBD2. CDR1 is LGHDT and CDR2 is YNNKEL in the germline V gene (reference sequence). This CDR3 comprises 16 residues.

The rearrangement links TRBV12-3 or TRBV12-4 to TRBJ2-3; there is no DNA to check the TCRdb D call of TRBD2. The CDR3 extends over 14 amino acids. The CDR3 here is CASSLTLPGDTQYF.

The CDR3 sequence: CASSFQGGAGELFF. This chain connects TRBV7-3 to TRBJ2-2; lacking DNA, the TRBD1 call made by TCRdb goes unchecked. Germline V gene sequence: CDR1 SGHTA, CDR2 FQGTGA. The CDR3 consists of 14 residues.

The genes are TRBV7-3 and TRBJ2-1; TCRdb indicates TRBD2, and absent DNA this call remains unverified. The germline CDR1 and CDR2 sequences are SGHTA and FQGTGA. This CDR3 is built from 15 residues. CDR3 residues: CASSSASGTYNEQFF.

The chain is built from TRBV20-1 and TRBJ2-1; as DNA is missing, the TRBD2 call by TCRdb cannot be tested. The CDR3 loop spans 12 amino acids. The V gene's germline CDR1 is DFQATT and CDR2 SNEGSKA (reference sequence). The CDR3 reads CSTQAGDHKQFF.

This chain uses TRBV9 with TRBJ2-1; TCRdb indicates TRBD1, and absent DNA this call remains unverified. The CDR3 extends over 12 amino acids. CDR1 and CDR2 (germline): SGDLS, YYNGEE. The CDR3 region is CASSVVGGVKFF. Supplemented by reference TRBV9 and TRBJ2-1, the full variable domain reads DSGVTQTPKHLITATGQRVTLRCSPRSGDLSVYWYQQSLDQGLQFLIQYYNGEERAKGNILERFSAQQFPDLHSELNLSSLELGDSALYFCASSVVGGVKFFGPGTRLTVL.

The chain couples TRBV29-1 to TRBJ1-5. The CDR3 has 15 amino acids. In germline, CDR1 is SQVTM, CDR2 ANQGSEA. CDR3 amino acids: CSVEELGWVYHPQHF.

The rearrangement joins TRBV9 to TRBJ2-5; TCRdb returns TRBD2, unconfirmable since there is no DNA. The CDR3 is made up of 17 amino acids. Germline-derived CDR1 and CDR2 are SGDLS and YYNGEE. The CDR3 loop is CASSVGGGRNVEETQYF.

The rearrangement links TRBV5-1 to TRBJ1-1. Per germline, CDR1 SGHRS and CDR2 YFSETQ. This CDR3 is built from 13 residues. CDR3 region: CASSTQVNTEAFF.